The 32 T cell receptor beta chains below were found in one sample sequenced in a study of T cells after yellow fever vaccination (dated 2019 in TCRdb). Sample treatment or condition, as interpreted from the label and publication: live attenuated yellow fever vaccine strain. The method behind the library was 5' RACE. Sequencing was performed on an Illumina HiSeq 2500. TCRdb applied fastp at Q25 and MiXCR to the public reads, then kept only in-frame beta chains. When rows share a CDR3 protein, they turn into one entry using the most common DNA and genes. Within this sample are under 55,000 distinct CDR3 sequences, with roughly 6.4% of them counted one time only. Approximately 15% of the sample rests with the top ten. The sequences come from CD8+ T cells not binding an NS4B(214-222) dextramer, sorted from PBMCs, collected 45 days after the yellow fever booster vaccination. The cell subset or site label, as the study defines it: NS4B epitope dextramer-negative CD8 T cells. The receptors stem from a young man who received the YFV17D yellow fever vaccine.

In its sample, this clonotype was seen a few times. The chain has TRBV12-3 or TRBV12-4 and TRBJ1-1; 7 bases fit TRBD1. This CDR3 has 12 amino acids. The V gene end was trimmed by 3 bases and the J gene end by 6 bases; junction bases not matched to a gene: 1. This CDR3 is CASSLGQPEAFF. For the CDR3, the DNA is TGTGCCAGCAGTTTGGGACAGCCTGAAGCTTTCTTT.

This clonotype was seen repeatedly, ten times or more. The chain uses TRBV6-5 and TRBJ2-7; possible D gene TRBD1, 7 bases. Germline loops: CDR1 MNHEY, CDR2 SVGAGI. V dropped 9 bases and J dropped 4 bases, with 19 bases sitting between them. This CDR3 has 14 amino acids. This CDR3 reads CASGFRGAPYEQYF. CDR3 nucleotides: TGTGCCAGTGGATTCAGGGGGGCCCCGTACGAGCAGTACTTC.

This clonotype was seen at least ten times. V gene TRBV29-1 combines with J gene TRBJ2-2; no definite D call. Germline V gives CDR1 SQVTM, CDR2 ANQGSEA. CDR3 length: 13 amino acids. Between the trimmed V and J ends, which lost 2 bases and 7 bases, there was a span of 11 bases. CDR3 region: CSVEMEFGGELFF. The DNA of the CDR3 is TGCAGCGTTGAAATGGAGTTTGGCGGGGAGCTGTTTTTT.

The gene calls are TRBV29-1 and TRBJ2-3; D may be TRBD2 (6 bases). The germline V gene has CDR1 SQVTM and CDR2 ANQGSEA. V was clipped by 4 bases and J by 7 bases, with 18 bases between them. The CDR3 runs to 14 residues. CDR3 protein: CSVVGVGTFNTQYF. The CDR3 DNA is TGCAGCGTTGTAGGGGTCGGGACTTTTAATACGCAGTATTTT.

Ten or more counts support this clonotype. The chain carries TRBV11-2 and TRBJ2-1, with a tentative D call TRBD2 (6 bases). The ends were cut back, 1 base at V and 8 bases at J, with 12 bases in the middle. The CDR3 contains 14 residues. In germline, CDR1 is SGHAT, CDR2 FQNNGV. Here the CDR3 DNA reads TGTGCCAGCAGCTTAGTTTTCGGGGGAGATGAGCAGTTCTTC. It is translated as CASSLVFGGDEQFF.

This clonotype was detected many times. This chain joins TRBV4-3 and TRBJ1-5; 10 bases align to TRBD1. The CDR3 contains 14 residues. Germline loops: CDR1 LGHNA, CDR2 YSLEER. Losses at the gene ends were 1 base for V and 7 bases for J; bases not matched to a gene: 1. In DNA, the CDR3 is TGCGCCAGCAGCCAAGGGACAGGGGGACAGCCCCAGCATTTT. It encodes CASSQGTGGQPQHF.

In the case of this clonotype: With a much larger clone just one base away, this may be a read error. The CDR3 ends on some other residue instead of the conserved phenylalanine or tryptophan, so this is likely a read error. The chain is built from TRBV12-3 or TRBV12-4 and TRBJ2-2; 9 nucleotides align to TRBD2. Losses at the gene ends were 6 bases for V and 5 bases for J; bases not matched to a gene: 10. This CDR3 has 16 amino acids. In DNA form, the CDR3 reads TGTGCCAGCAGCTTTGTAGCGGGAGTCGGGACCGGGGAGCTGTTTCTT. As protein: CASSFVAGVGTGELFL.

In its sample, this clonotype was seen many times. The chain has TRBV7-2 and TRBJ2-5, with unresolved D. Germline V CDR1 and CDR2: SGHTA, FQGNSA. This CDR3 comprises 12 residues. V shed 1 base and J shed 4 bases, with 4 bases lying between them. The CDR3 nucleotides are TGTGCCAGCAGCTTAGTTGGAGAGACCCAGTACTTC. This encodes CASSLVGETQYF.

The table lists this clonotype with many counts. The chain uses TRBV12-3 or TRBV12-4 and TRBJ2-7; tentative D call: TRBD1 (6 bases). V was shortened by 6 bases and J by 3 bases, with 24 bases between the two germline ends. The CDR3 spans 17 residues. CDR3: CASSEELGTSPHYEQYF. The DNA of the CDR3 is TGTGCCAGCAGCGAAGAATTAGGGACATCACCTCACTACGAGCAGTACTTC.

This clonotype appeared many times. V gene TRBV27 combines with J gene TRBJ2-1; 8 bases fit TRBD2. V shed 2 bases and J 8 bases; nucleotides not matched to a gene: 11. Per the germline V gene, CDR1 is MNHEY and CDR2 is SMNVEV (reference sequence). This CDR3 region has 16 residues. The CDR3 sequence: CASSLAAGVGGDEQFF. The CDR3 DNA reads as TGTGCCAGCAGTTTAGCAGCGGGAGTGGGGGGGGATGAGCAGTTCTTC.

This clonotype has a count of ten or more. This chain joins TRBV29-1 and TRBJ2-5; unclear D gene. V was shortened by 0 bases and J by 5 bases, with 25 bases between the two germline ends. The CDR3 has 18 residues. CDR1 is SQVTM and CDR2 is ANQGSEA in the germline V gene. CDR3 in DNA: TGCAGCGTTGAAGATCTAGGCAAGGGTATTTTAGTTGCGGAGACCCAGTACTTC. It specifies CSVEDLGKGILVAETQYF. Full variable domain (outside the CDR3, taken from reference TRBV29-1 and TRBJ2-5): SAVISQKPSRDICQRGTSLTIQCQVDSQVTMMFWYRQQPGQSLTLIATANQGSEATYESGFVIDKFPISRPNLTFSTLTVSNMSPEDSSIYLCSVEDLGKGILVAETQYFGPGTRLLVL.

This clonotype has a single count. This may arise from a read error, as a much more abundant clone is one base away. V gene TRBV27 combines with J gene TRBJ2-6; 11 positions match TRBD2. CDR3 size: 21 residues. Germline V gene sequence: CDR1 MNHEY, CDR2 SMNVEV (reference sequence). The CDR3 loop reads CAISLFGWSSGRKTGANVLTF. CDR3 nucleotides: TGTGCCATCAGTTTATTTGGTTGGTCTAGCGGGAGGAAAACTGGGGCCAACGTCCTGACTTTC.

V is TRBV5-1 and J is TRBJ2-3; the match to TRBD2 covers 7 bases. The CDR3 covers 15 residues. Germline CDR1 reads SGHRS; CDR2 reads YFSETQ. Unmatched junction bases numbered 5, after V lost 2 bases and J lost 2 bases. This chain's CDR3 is CASSLWDYSTDTQYF. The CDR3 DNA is TGCGCCAGCAGCTTATGGGACTACTCCACAGATACGCAGTATTTT.

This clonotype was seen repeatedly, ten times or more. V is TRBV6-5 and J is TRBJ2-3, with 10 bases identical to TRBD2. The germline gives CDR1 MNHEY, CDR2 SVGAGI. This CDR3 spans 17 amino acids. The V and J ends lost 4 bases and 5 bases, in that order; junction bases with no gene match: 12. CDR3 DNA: TGTGCCAGCAGTTTAGACCTAGGACTAGCGGTGCAAGATACGCAGTATTTT. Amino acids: CASSLDLGLAVQDTQYF.

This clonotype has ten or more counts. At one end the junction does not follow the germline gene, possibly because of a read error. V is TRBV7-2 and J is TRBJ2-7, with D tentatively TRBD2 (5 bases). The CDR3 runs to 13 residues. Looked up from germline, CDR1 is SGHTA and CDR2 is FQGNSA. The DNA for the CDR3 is TGTGCCAGCAGCTTAGGGACTTCCCCTATTAGAAACTTC. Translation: CASSLGTSPIRNF.

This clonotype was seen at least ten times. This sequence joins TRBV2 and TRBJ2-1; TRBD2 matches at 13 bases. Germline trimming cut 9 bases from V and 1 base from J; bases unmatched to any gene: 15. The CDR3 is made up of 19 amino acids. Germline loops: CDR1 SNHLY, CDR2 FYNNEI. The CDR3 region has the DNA TGTGCCAGTACCTATTTGGGACTAGCGGGATTCGGGTCCTACAATGAGCAGTTCTTC. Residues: CASTYLGLAGFGSYNEQFF.

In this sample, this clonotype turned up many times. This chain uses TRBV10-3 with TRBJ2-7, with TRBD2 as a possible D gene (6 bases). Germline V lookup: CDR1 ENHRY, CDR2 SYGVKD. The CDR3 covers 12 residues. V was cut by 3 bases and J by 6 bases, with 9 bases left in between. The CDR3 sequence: CAISEGGSEQYF. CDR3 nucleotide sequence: TGTGCCATCAGTGAAGGAGGGAGCGAGCAGTACTTC.

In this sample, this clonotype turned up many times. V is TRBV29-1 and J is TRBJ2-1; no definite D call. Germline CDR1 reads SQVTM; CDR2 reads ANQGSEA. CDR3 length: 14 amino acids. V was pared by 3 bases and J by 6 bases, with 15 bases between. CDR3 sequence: CSVDFGSGFNEQFF. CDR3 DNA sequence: TGCAGCGTTGACTTCGGCTCCGGTTTCAATGAGCAGTTCTTC.

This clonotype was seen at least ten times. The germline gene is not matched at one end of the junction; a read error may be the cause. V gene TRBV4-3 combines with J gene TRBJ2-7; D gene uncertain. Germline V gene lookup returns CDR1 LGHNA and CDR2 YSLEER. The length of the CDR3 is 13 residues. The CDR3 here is CASSQIDSHEQYF. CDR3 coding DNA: TGCGCCAGCAGCCAGATCGACTCCCACGAGCAGTACTTC.

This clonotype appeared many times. CDR3 residues: CSVELAGLLHEQYF. The CDR3 bases are TGCAGCGTTGAGCTAGCGGGATTGCTCCACGAGCAGTACTTC. The chain uses TRBV29-1 and TRBJ2-7; 9 nucleotides match TRBD2. Germline V gene sequence: CDR1 SQVTM, CDR2 ANQGSEA. The CDR3 sequence is 14 residues long. Germline trimming cut 3 bases from V and 5 bases from J; bases unmatched to any gene: 8.

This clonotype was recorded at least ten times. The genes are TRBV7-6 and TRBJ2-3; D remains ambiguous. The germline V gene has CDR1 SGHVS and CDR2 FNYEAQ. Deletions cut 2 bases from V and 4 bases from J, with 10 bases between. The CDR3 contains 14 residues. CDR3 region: CASSLTGGADTQYF. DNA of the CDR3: TGTGCCAGCAGCTTAACGGGTGGCGCAGATACGCAGTATTTT.

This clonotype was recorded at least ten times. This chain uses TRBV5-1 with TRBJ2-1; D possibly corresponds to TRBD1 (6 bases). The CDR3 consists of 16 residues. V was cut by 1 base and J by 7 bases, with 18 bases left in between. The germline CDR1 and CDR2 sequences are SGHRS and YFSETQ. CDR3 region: CASSLHSGQGRNEQFF. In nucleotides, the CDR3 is TGCGCCAGCAGCTTGCATTCCGGGCAGGGGCGGAATGAGCAGTTCTTC.

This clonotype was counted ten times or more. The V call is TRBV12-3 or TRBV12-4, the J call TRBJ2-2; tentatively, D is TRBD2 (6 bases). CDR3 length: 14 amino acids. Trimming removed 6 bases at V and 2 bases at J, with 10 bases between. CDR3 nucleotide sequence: TGTGCCAGCAGCTTCGGGGGAAACACCGGGGAGCTGTTTTTT. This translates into CASSFGGNTGELFF.

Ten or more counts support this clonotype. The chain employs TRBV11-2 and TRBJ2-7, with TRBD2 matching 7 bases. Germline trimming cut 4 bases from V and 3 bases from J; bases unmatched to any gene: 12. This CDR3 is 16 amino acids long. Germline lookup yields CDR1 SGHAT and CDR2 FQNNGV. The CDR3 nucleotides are TGTGCCAGCAGCTCAGGAGCGGGATTGCGAGACTACGAGCAGTACTTC. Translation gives CASSSGAGLRDYEQYF.

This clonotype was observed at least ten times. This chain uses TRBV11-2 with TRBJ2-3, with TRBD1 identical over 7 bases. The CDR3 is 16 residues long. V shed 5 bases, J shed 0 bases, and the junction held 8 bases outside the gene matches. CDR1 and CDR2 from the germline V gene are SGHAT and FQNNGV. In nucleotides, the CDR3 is TGTGCCAGCAGCGCCCCAGACAGGGATAGCACAGATACGCAGTATTTT. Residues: CASSAPDRDSTDTQYF.

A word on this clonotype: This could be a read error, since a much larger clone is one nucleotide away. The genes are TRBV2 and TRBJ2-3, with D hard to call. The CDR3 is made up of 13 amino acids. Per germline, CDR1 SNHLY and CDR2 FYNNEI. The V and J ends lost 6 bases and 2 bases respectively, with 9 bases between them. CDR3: CASRDPATDTQYF. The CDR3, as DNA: TGTGCCAGCAGGGACCCCGCCACAGATACGCAGTATTTT.

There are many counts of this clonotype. The CDR3 sequence: CASSLGGPQETQYF. The CDR3 nucleotides are TGTGCCAGCAGCTTAGGAGGACCCCAAGAGACCCAGTACTTC. The rearrangement joins TRBV6-2 or TRBV6-3 to TRBJ2-5, with a possible D match to TRBD2 (5 bases). Germline V gene lookup returns CDR1 MNHEY and CDR2 SVGEGT. The CDR3 covers 14 residues. Trimming stripped 6 bases from V and 1 base from J, with 12 bases between.

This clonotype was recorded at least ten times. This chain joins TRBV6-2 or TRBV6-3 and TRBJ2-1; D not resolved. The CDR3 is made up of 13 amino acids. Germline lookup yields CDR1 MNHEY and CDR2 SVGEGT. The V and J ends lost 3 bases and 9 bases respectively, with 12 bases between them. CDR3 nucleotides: TGTGCCAGCAGTTATTCCCGGGCAGGTGAGCAGTTCTTC. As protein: CASSYSRAGEQFF.

The CDR3 sequence: CASSRLDAYEQYF. CDR3 DNA: TGTGCCAGCAGCCGGCTAGATGCCTACGAGCAGTACTTC. V usage is TRBV7-6 and J usage is TRBJ2-7; D gene uncertain. This CDR3 is built from 13 residues. Per the germline V gene, CDR1 is SGHVS and CDR2 is FNYEAQ. The V and J ends lost 5 bases and 2 bases respectively, with 10 bases between them.

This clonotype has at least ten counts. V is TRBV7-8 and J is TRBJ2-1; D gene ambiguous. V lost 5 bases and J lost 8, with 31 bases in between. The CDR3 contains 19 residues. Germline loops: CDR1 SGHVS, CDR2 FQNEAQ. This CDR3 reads CASSPSPMAAPPIFDEQFF. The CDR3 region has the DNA TGTGCCAGCAGCCCCTCTCCGATGGCCGCCCCTCCGATTTTCGATGAGCAGTTCTTC.

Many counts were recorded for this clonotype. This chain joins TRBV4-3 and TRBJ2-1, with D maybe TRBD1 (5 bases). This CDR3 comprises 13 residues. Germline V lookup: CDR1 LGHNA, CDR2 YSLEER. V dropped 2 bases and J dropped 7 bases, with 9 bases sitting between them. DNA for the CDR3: TGCGCCAGCAGCCAAAGACAGTGGAATGAGCAGTTCTTC. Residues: CASSQRQWNEQFF.

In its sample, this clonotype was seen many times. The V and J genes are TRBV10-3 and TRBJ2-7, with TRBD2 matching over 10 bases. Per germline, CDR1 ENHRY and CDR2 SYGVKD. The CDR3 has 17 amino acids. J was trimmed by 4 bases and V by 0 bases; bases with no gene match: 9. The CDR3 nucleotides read TGTGCCATCAGTGAGTCTGGGCTAGCGGGAGTAGGGTACGAGCAGTACTTC. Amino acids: CAISESGLAGVGYEQYF.